Detailed here is one T cell receptor beta chain. As yet, its antigen is unknown. The entry originates in a study of T cell repertoires in cytomegalovirus infection. Turning to the study itself: Public TCR beta signatures provided an indication of both CMV infection and a matching HLA type. Notes on the study in general: Cumulative public TCR beta family frequency identified CMV carriers with the relevant HLA. HLA-C-restricted, CMV-specific TCR beta clonotypes were dominant ex vivo.

TCRdb re-called the reads with MiXCR, one entry per CDR3 protein. The data contain over 150,000 distinct CDR3 sequences, roughly 19% of them singletons. Trimming removed 4 bases at V and 2 bases at J, with 8 bases between. Germline CDR1 reads PRHDT; CDR2 reads FYEKMQ (reference sequence). This CDR3 contains 13 residues. The origin of this receptor is a human donor in good health (CMV status not recorded). Some clones in this sample may be carry-over from other donors' samples. This chain connects TRBV13 to TRBJ1-2; a weak D match, TRBD1 (6 bases). Sequencing was done on a sample of PBMCs. CDR3 nucleotide sequence: TGTGCCAGCAGCTACGGGGGCAACTATGGCTACACCTTC. Translated: CASSYGGNYGYTF.